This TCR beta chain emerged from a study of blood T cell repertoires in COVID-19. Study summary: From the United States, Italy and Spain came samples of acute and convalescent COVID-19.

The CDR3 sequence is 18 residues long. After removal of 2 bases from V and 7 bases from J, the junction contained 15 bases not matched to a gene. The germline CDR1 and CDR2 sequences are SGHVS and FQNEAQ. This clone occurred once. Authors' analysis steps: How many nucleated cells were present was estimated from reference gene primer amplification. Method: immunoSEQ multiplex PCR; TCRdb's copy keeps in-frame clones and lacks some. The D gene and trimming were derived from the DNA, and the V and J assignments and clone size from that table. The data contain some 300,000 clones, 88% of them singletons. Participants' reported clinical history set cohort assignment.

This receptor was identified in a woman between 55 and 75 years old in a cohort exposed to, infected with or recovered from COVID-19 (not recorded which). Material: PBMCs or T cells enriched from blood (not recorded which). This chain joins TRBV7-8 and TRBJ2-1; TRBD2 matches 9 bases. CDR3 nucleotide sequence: TGTGCCAGCAGCTTATCCCGTCGGCGCGGGAGGGAAAGTAATGAGCAGTTCTTC. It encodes CASSLSRRRGRESNEQFF. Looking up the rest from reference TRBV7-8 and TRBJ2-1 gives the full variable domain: GAGVSQSPRYKVAKRGQDVALRCDPISGHVSLFWYQQALGQGPEFLTYFQNEAQLDKSGLPSDRFFAERPEGSVSTLKIQRTQQEDSAVYLCASSLSRRRGRESNEQFFGPGTRLTVL.